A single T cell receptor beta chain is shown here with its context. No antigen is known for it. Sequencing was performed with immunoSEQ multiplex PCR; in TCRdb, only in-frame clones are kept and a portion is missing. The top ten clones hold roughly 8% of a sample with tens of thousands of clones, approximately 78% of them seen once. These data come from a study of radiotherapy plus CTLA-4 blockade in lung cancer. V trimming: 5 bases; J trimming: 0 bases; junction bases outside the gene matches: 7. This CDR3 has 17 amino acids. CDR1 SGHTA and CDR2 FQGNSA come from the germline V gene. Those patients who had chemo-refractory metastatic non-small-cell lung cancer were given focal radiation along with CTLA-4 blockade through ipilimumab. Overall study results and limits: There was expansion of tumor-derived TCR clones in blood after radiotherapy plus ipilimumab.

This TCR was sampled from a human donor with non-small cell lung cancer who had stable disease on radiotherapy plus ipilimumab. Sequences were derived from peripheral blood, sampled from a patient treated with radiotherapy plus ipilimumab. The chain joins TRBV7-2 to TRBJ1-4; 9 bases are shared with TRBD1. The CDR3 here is CASSQGGTGPTNEKLFF. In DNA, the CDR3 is TGTGCCAGCAGCCAGGGGGGGACAGGGCCAACTAATGAAAAACTGTTTTTT.